Below, 17 T cell receptor beta chains from the same sample are listed, as sequenced in a study of T-cell memory formation after mild COVID-19. TCRdb used MiXCR to reprocess the 5' RACE reads, holding one entry per CDR3 protein. The repertoire includes some 300,000 distinct CDR3 sequences, under 25% of them detected once, and under 25% sits in the top ten. Material for sequencing was PBMCs or a T cell subset sorted from them (not recorded which). These receptors were collected from a man aged 18 to 30 who had mild COVID-19 (a few samples of this study predate the infection). Cell type and time point are not known.

This clonotype was seen a few times. The CDR3 nucleotides read TGCAGTGCTAGAGGCACAGGGATTAAATCCTACAATGAGCAGTTCTTC. Translating gives CSARGTGIKSYNEQFF. The gene calls are TRBV20-1 and TRBJ2-1, with a weak D call TRBD1 (6 bases). Germline V gives CDR1 DFQATT, CDR2 SNEGSKA (reference sequence). This CDR3 region has 16 residues. V was shortened by 1 base and J by 1 base, with 14 bases between the two germline ends.

J is TRBJ2-2 and V is TRBV10-3; D might be TRBD2 (5 bases). The CDR3 totals 15 residues. V shed 3 bases and J shed 6 bases, with 14 bases lying between them. CDR1 and CDR2 from the germline V gene are ENHRY and SYGVKD. CDR3 DNA: TGTGCCATCAGTGAATTAAATGAGGGCGCCGGGGAGCTGTTTTTT. Encoded protein: CAISELNEGAGELFF.

The chain recombines TRBV5-8 with TRBJ1-2; TRBD1 agrees at 7 bases. There are 14 residues in the CDR3. V lost 1 base and J lost 8; bases outside the gene matches: 8. Per germline, CDR1 SGHTS and CDR2 YDEGEE. The CDR3 region is CASSLLVQGGGYTF. The CDR3 nucleotides are TGTGCCAGCAGCTTGTTGGTCCAAGGGGGCGGCTACACCTTC.

This clonotype was picked up a small number of times. The rearrangement links TRBV29-1 to TRBJ1-1; D gene ambiguous. Germline V CDR1 and CDR2: SQVTM, ANQGSEA. Trimming removed 7 bases at V and 0 bases at J, with 12 bases between. This CDR3 is built from 13 residues. The DNA for the CDR3 is TGCAGCGGGGCCGTGACAATGAACACTGAAGCTTTCTTT. This codes for CSGAVTMNTEAFF.

The V call is TRBV7-2, the J call TRBJ2-7; the D gene is possibly TRBD1 (5 bases). Trimming left V 5 bases short and J 3 bases short, with 14 bases between. The CDR3 totals 14 residues. The germline gives CDR1 SGHTA, CDR2 FQGNSA. The CDR3 nucleotides read TGTGCCAGCAGCGCCCAGGGTGGTCGCTACGAGCAGTACGTC. It yields the protein CASSAQGGRYEQYV.

This clonotype has only a few counts. The rearrangement joins TRBV15 to TRBJ1-4, with TRBD1 as a possible D gene (5 bases). Germline assignment: CDR1 LNHNV and CDR2 YYDKDF (reference sequence). CDR3 length: 15 amino acids. V was shortened by 5 bases and J by 7 bases, with 17 bases between the two germline ends. The CDR3 region is CATSGRLEGTEKLFF. The CDR3 nucleotides read TGTGCCACCAGCGGCAGACTCGAGGGGACTGAAAAACTGTTTTTT.

The rearrangement uses TRBV6-2 or TRBV6-3 and TRBJ1-1; D ambiguous. CDR3 length: 13 amino acids. Germline lookup yields CDR1 MNHEY and CDR2 SVGEGT. Trimming left V 3 bases short and J 11 bases short, with 16 bases between. The CDR3, as DNA: TGTGCCAGCAGTTATTCCGGACTGCCTGGGGCTTTCTTT. Protein sequence: CASSYSGLPGAFF.

J is TRBJ1-6 and V is TRBV7-2, with D unresolved. Germline CDR1 is SGHTA and CDR2 is FQGNSA. The V end was cut by 0 bases, the J end by 9 bases, with 6 bases between. This CDR3 region has 13 residues. The CDR3 spells CASSLARGSPLHF. CDR3 DNA: TGTGCCAGCAGCTTAGCGCGGGGTTCACCCCTCCACTTT.

This clonotype was counted between two and nine times. The genes are TRBV5-1 and TRBJ1-1; D remains unclear. The V end was cut by 0 bases, the J end by 9 bases, with 18 bases between. Germline lookup yields CDR1 SGHRS and CDR2 YFSETQ. This CDR3 comprises 15 residues. The CDR3 region is CASSLGSRPLDKAFF. For the CDR3, the DNA is TGCGCCAGCAGCTTGGGGAGCAGGCCCCTTGACAAAGCTTTCTTT.

The chain joins TRBV7-2 to TRBJ1-1, with no clear D. Trimming removed 2 bases from V and 11 bases from J, with 15 bases in between. The CDR3 has 13 residues. Germline V gives CDR1 SGHTA, CDR2 FQGNSA. CDR3 sequence: CASSLSVAGWAFF. Here the CDR3 DNA reads TGTGCCAGCAGCTTAAGTGTGGCGGGGTGGGCTTTCTTT.

The V gene is TRBV3-1, the J gene TRBJ2-1, with D possibly called TRBD1 or TRBD2 (6 bases each). This CDR3 region has 14 residues. CDR1 and CDR2 (germline): LGHDT, YNNKEL (reference sequence). Trimming stripped 3 bases from V and 4 bases from J, with 10 bases between. The CDR3 is CASSHGGRYNEQFF. CDR3 nucleotides: TGTGCCAGCAGCCATGGGGGGCGATACAATGAGCAGTTCTTC.

The J gene is TRBJ2-5, the V gene TRBV7-9, with D tentatively TRBD2 (5 bases). This CDR3 has 14 residues. The germline CDR1 and CDR2 sequences are SEHNR and FQNEAQ (reference sequence). Trimming removed 1 base from V and 4 bases from J, with 10 bases in between. CDR3 nucleotide sequence: TGTGCCAGCAGCTTAGGAGGGTTCCCAGAGACCCAGTACTTC. It is translated as CASSLGGFPETQYF. Complete variable domain (other parts from reference TRBV7-9 and TRBJ2-5): DTGVSQNPRHKITKRGQNVTFRCDPISEHNRLYWYRQTLGQGPEFLTYFQNEAQLEKSRLLSDRFSAERPKGSFSTLEIQRTEQGDSAMYLCASSLGGFPETQYFGPGTRLLVL.

CDR3 loop: CASSYFPGGNIQYF. DNA of the CDR3: TGTGCCAGCAGTTACTTCCCGGGAGGAAACATTCAGTACTTC. This sequence joins TRBV6-5 and TRBJ2-4; 7 nucleotides match TRBD2. The V segment lost 1 base and the J segment 6 bases; nucleotides outside the gene matches: 3. The CDR3 consists of 14 residues. Germline CDR1 and CDR2: MNHEY and SVGAGI.

The rearrangement links TRBV5-4 to TRBJ2-3; D is ambiguous. The ends were cut back, 2 bases at V and 10 bases at J, with 14 bases in the middle. This CDR3 region has 13 residues. CDR1 SGHNT and CDR2 YYREEE come from the germline V gene (reference sequence). The CDR3 DNA reads TGTGCCAGCAGCTTACCCCGGGCTCAAGCGCAGTATTTT. Protein: CASSLPRAQAQYF. Using reference TRBV5-4 and TRBJ2-3 for the parts outside the CDR3, the full variable domain is ETGVTQSPTHLIKTRGQQVTLRCSSQSGHNTVSWYQQALGQGPQFIFQYYREEENGRGNFPPRFSGLQFPNYSSELNVNALELDDSALYLCASSLPRAQAQYFGPGTRLTVL.

The V and J genes are TRBV27 and TRBJ2-3; D gene ambiguous. Trimming took 5 bases from V and 1 from J, leaving 10 bases between them. This CDR3 has 14 amino acids. Germline V gene sequence: CDR1 MNHEY, CDR2 SMNVEV (reference sequence). In DNA form, the CDR3 reads TGTGCCAGCAGTATAGTTTCCCGCACAGATACGCAGTATTTT. Translation gives CASSIVSRTDTQYF.

J is TRBJ2-7 and V is TRBV20-1, with 7 bases fitting TRBD1. Germline CDR1 is DFQATT and CDR2 is SNEGSKA (reference sequence). The CDR3 length is 14 residues. Trimming at V came to 6 bases and at J to 2 bases, leaving 10 bases not matched to a gene. The CDR3 DNA reads TGCAGTGCAAAGGGTGGGACAGCGACCTACGAGCAGTACTTC. Translated: CSAKGGTATYEQYF.

Only a few counts were recorded for this clonotype. The rearrangement uses TRBV28 and TRBJ1-1, with D maybe TRBD1 (6 bases). The CDR3 contains 14 residues. Germline V gene data show CDR1 as MDHEN and CDR2 as SYDVKM. V gave up 3 bases and J gave up 4 bases, with 12 bases separating them. CDR3 DNA sequence: TGTGCCAGCAGTTTTGGGACAAGGGGCACTGAAGCTTTCTTT. This codes for CASSFGTRGTEAFF. The whole variable domain, remainder taken from reference TRBV28 and TRBJ1-1, is DVKVTQSSRYLVKRTGEKVFLECVQDMDHENMFWYRQDPGLGLRLIYFSYDVKMKEKGDIPEGYSVSREKKERFSLILESASTNQTSMYLCASSFGTRGTEAFFGQGTRLTVV.